This T cell receptor (beta chain) was profiled in a study of Graves' ophthalmopathy and Graves' hyperthyroidism. Background on the study: Peripheral blood was gathered at the point of initial diagnosis, before any treatment started. Study-wide results and caveats: Discriminating ophthalmopathy from stable hyperthyroidism, a 13-signature model attained a sensitivity of approximately 85% and a specificity of approximately 77%.

As regards this clonotype: Its cognate antigen is unknown.

With a duration under 3 months, ophthalmopathy in the donors showed moderate-to-severe activity, CAS ≥3 and NOSPECS ≥4. Amplifying from RNA transcripts, the study obtained TCR beta CDR3 regions. The first round was an RT-PCR with HTBI primers, and the second round was a multiplex PCR. One entry per CDR3 protein, called by TCRdb with MiXCR from the multiplex PCR reads. The table records some 210,000 distinct CDR3 sequences, approximately 28% of them present only once. Between the trimmed V and J ends, which lost 3 bases and 4 bases, there was a span of 9 bases. This CDR3 is 13 amino acids long. The origin of this receptor is a man aged 45-65 years with Graves' ophthalmopathy. Sequencing used peripheral blood. The chain is built from TRBV12-3 or TRBV12-4 and TRBJ2-5; possibly TRBD2 for D (6 bases). The CDR3 bases are TGTGCCAGCAGTTTTGCGGGGCGAGAGACCCAGTACTTC. Encoded protein: CASSFAGRETQYF.